A selection of T cell receptor beta chains follows, all from one sample in a study of cytomegalovirus exposure and HLA in healthy donors. The table came from immunoSEQ multiplex PCR; TCRdb's copy has only in-frame clones and leaves some out. The data contain under 85,000 clones, 92% of them singletons. Sequencing input: PBMCs. These receptors were taken from a man in his late teens or twenties in good health and CMV-seropositive. Each CDR3 is given with its conserved first and last residue. The order of the fields is clone size, D gene, J gene, V gene, CDR3 protein, CDR3 DNA. The D gene is left open where the match is weak. The size of a clone is reported for some rows only, either as once, few or many, or as a class for expanded clones.

clone_size: .; d_call: TRBD2; j_call: TRBJ2-7; v_call: TRBV11-1; cdr3_aa: CASSPSGRGSYEQYF; cdr3_nt: TGTGCCAGCAGCCCTAGCGGGAGGGGCTCCTACGAGCAGTACTTC
clone_size: .; d_call: TRBD1; j_call: TRBJ2-7; v_call: TRBV28; cdr3_aa: CASSPSTGTYEQYF; cdr3_nt: TGTGCCAGCAGTCCTTCGACAGGGACCTACGAGCAGTACTTC
clone_size: .; d_call: TRBD2; j_call: TRBJ2-7; v_call: TRBV4-2; cdr3_aa: CASSQETSGSYEQYF; cdr3_nt: TGTGCCAGCAGCCAAGAAACTAGCGGGAGCTACGAGCAGTACTTC
clone_size: .; d_call: .; j_call: TRBJ2-5; v_call: TRBV30; cdr3_aa: CAWGGRQETQYF; cdr3_nt: TGTGCCTGGGGGGGGAGGCAAGAGACCCAGTACTTC
clone_size: .; d_call: .; j_call: TRBJ2-7; v_call: TRBV27; cdr3_aa: CASSLVGAANEQYF; cdr3_nt: TGTGCCAGCAGTTTAGTGGGAGCGGCCAACGAGCAGTACTTC
clone_size: once; d_call: .; j_call: TRBJ2-5; v_call: TRBV6-1; cdr3_aa: CASSSLWTQYF; cdr3_nt: TGTGCCAGCAGTTCACTTTGGACCCAGTACTTC
clone_size: .; d_call: TRBD1; j_call: TRBJ1-2; v_call: TRBV6-1; cdr3_aa: CASSEDPGGIYGYTF; cdr3_nt: TGTGCCAGCAGTGAAGACCCAGGGGGTATCTATGGCTACACCTTC
clone_size: .; d_call: .; j_call: TRBJ2-1; v_call: TRBV7-3; cdr3_aa: CASSLGTAYNEQFF; cdr3_nt: TGTGCCAGCAGCTTAGGGACTGCCTACAATGAGCAGTTCTTC
clone_size: .; d_call: .; j_call: TRBJ2-1; v_call: TRBV18; cdr3_aa: CASSPRTALNNEQFF; cdr3_nt: TGTGCCAGCTCACCTAGGACAGCCCTGAACAATGAGCAGTTCTTC
clone_size: .; d_call: .; j_call: TRBJ2-1; v_call: TRBV28; cdr3_aa: CASSLFRSGGHMFF; cdr3_nt: TGTGCCAGCAGTTTATTTCGTTCAGGGGGGCATATGTTCTTC
clone_size: .; d_call: TRBD1; j_call: TRBJ2-4; v_call: TRBV28; cdr3_aa: CASSPGQDKNIQYF; cdr3_nt: TGTGCCAGCAGCCCGGGACAGGACAAAAACATTCAGTACTTC
clone_size: .; d_call: .; j_call: TRBJ1-2; v_call: TRBV10-3; cdr3_aa: CAISESGEGGVNGYTF; cdr3_nt: TGTGCCATCAGTGAGTCGGGGGAGGGTGGAGTGAATGGCTACACCTTC
clone_size: .; d_call: TRBD2; j_call: TRBJ2-1; v_call: TRBV6-1; cdr3_aa: CASSGTPSGRGDEQFF; cdr3_nt: TGTGCCAGCAGTGGGACCCCTAGCGGGAGGGGGGATGAGCAGTTCTTC
clone_size: .; d_call: .; j_call: TRBJ1-1; v_call: TRBV7-9; cdr3_aa: CASLGGTEAFF; cdr3_nt: TGTGCCAGCCTCGGGGGGACTGAAGCTTTCTTT
clone_size: .; d_call: TRBD1; j_call: TRBJ1-1; v_call: TRBV11-2; cdr3_aa: CASSYIQGGDTEAFF; cdr3_nt: TGTGCCAGCAGTTATATACAGGGGGGGGACACTGAAGCTTTCTTT
clone_size: .; d_call: TRBD1; j_call: TRBJ1-1; v_call: TRBV30; cdr3_aa: CAWSVRGLTEAFF; cdr3_nt: TGTGCCTGGAGTGTAAGGGGGCTGACTGAAGCTTTCTTT
clone_size: once; d_call: .; j_call: TRBJ1-2; v_call: TRBV7-9; cdr3_aa: CASSSPVLDLDGYTF; cdr3_nt: TGTGCCAGCAGCTCGCCTGTACTGGACTTAGATGGCTACACCTTC
clone_size: .; d_call: .; j_call: TRBJ2-7; v_call: TRBV7-2; cdr3_aa: CASSFTVNTYEQYF; cdr3_nt: TGTGCCAGCAGCTTCACAGTGAACACCTACGAGCAGTACTTC
clone_size: .; d_call: .; j_call: TRBJ1-5; v_call: TRBV19; cdr3_aa: CASSVRRRASNQPQHF; cdr3_nt: TGTGCCAGTAGTGTTCGGCGCAGGGCTAGCAATCAGCCCCAGCATTTT